Shown below are 25 T cell receptor beta chains from a single sample sequenced in a study of identifying expanded T cells in peripheral blood. The table came from immunoSEQ multiplex PCR; TCRdb's copy has only in-frame clones and leaves some out. In the table there are about 110,000 clones, about 87% of which are singletons. What was sequenced was blood. These receptor sequences come from a person between 18 and 70 years old in good health.

This chain joins TRBV7-3 and TRBJ1-1, with TRBD1 as a possible D gene (5 bases). The CDR3 consists of 15 residues. Trimming took 1 base from V and 3 from J, leaving 12 bases between them. Germline V gene sequence: CDR1 SGHTA, CDR2 FQGTGA. CDR3 nucleotides: TGTGCCAGCAGCTTAAGGGATGCAGGGCACACTGAAGCTTTCTTT. Protein sequence: CASSLRDAGHTEAFF.

The rearrangement uses TRBV7-9 and TRBJ1-1; D call uncertain. Germline lookup yields CDR1 SEHNR and CDR2 FQNEAQ (reference sequence). CDR3 length equals 13 residues. Between the trimmed V and J ends, which lost 1 base and 4 bases, there was a span of 7 bases. CDR3 loop: CASSLDGVTEAFF. CDR3 coding DNA: TGTGCCAGCAGCTTAGACGGGGTCACTGAAGCTTTCTTT.

The chain has TRBV10-3 and TRBJ1-1; 8 nucleotides line up with TRBD1. The CDR3 sequence is 16 residues long. CDR1 is ENHRY, CDR2 SYGVKD, per germline. After removal of 1 base from V and 1 base from J, the junction contained 5 bases not matched to a gene. CDR3 coding DNA: TGTGCCATCAGTGAGTTCGGGACAGGAAGGAACACTGAAGCTTTCTTT. Its translation: CAISEFGTGRNTEAFF.

The sample holds one count of this clone. The chain joins TRBV9 to TRBJ2-2; no clear D gene. The V and J ends lost 4 bases and 6 bases respectively, with 7 bases between them. CDR1 SGDLS and CDR2 YYNGEE come from the germline V gene. This CDR3 is 12 amino acids long. CDR3 in DNA: TGTGCCAGCAGCCCATGGCCCGGGGAGCTGTTTTTT. Its translation: CASSPWPGELFF.

The chain carries TRBV5-1 and TRBJ1-2; D unclear. V was cut by 0 bases and J by 4 bases, with 13 bases left in between. The CDR3 consists of 15 residues. From germline, CDR1 is SGHRS and CDR2 YFSETQ. The CDR3: CASSLASPRSYGYTF. The CDR3 DNA sequence: TGCGCCAGCAGCTTGGCCTCCCCACGGTCCTATGGCTACACCTTC.

The rearrangement joins TRBV11-3 to TRBJ2-1; 8 bases fit TRBD1. CDR1 and CDR2 from the germline V gene are SGHNT and YENEEA. This CDR3 has 16 residues. Trimming took 2 bases from V and 3 from J; bases not matched to a gene: 6. The CDR3 sequence: CASSLQTGADYNEQFF. CDR3 DNA sequence: TGTGCCAGCAGCTTACAGACAGGGGCGGACTACAATGAGCAGTTCTTC.

The chain uses TRBV6-1 and TRBJ1-1; D remains unclear. Trimming shortened V by 5 bases and J by 2 bases, and 3 bases separated the two germline ends. The CDR3 totals 11 residues. The germline V gene encodes CDR1 MNHNS and CDR2 SASEGT. The CDR3 DNA follows: TGTGCCAGCAGTATTAACACTGAAGCTTTCTTT. Translation: CASSINTEAFF.

V is TRBV5-1 and J is TRBJ2-7; D not certain. With 5 bases removed from V and 3 bases from J, the gap between germline ends came to 18 bases. Germline CDR1 is SGHRS and CDR2 is YFSETQ. The CDR3 loop spans 15 amino acids. The CDR3 nucleotides are TGCGCCAGCAGTTCCCCCCCGGACGGGCACTACGAGCAGTACTTC. This translates into CASSSPPDGHYEQYF.

V and J are TRBV7-6 and TRBJ1-2; no clear D gene. CDR3 size: 15 residues. Trimming pared 1 base from V and 8 bases from J, leaving 17 bases between. The germline gives CDR1 SGHVS, CDR2 FNYEAQ. The CDR3 nucleotides are TGTGCCAGCAGCTTAGTGAACACGCCAGGAGGGGGCTACACCTTC. This translates into CASSLVNTPGGGYTF. Full variable domain (remainder filled in from reference TRBV7-6 and TRBJ1-2): GAGVSQSPRYKVTKRGQDVALRCDPISGHVSLYWYRQALGQGPEFLTYFNYEAQQDKSGLPNDRFSAERPEGSISTLTIQRTEQRDSAMYRCASSLVNTPGGGYTFGSGTRLTVV.

V and J are TRBV11-1 and TRBJ2-2; either TRBD1 or TRBD2 may supply D (5 bases each). CDR3 length: 17 residues. V was trimmed by 3 bases and J by 5 bases, leaving 19 bases between them. CDR1 and CDR2 (germline): SGHAT, FQDESV (reference sequence). The CDR3 DNA reads TGTGCCAGCAGCTTGTCCCGGGACCCCCTTGGGACCGGGGAGCTGTTTTTT. Its protein is CASSLSRDPLGTGELFF.

The DNA of the CDR3 is TGTGCCAGCAGTAAATCCCCCAAACAGTACCAAGAGACCCAGTACTTC. Protein sequence: CASSKSPKQYQETQYF. V is TRBV7-7 and J is TRBJ2-5; D uncertain. The CDR3 totals 16 residues. V lost 6 bases and J 0 bases, leaving 17 bases between the germline ends. Germline V CDR1 and CDR2: SSHAT, FNYEAQ (reference sequence).

This rearrangement joins TRBV14 to TRBJ1-4; D not resolved. This CDR3 has 14 amino acids. V lost 4 bases, J lost 7 bases, and 13 bases lay in between. Germline loops: CDR1 SGHDN, CDR2 FVKESK. The CDR3 region is CASSRALGGEKLFF. The CDR3 bases are TGTGCCAGCAGCCGTGCATTAGGAGGTGAAAAACTGTTTTTT.

This chain links TRBV5-5 with TRBJ1-2; a possible D gene is TRBD1 (5 bases). Trimming pared 4 bases from V and 4 bases from J, leaving 17 bases between. Germline V gene sequence: CDR1 SGHKS, CDR2 YYEKEE (reference sequence). This CDR3 spans 15 amino acids. The CDR3 sequence is CASSPEGRTGYGYTF. CDR3 bases: TGTGCCAGCAGCCCCGAGGGGAGGACGGGCTATGGCTACACCTTC.

The chain carries TRBV28 and TRBJ2-7; D is undetermined. Trimming removed 10 bases from V and 3 bases from J, with 10 bases in between. The CDR3 consists of 11 residues. The germline CDR1 and CDR2 sequences are MDHEN and SYDVKM. The CDR3 DNA is TGTGCCACCGACGGCAACTACGAGCAGTACTTC. Encoded protein: CATDGNYEQYF. The full variable domain, with the rest looked up from reference TRBV28 and TRBJ2-7, is DVKVTQSSRYLVKRTGEKVFLECVQDMDHENMFWYRQDPGLGLRLIYFSYDVKMKEKGDIPEGYSVSREKKERFSLILESASTNQTSMYLCATDGNYEQYFGPGTRLTVT.

The chain combines TRBV14 with TRBJ2-7; D not certain. V lost 4 bases, J lost 7 bases, and 14 bases lay in between. CDR1 is SGHDN and CDR2 is FVKESK in the germline V gene. The CDR3 runs 13 residues. The CDR3 nucleotides read TGTGCCAGCAGCCCCGGAACCTTTGGGGAGCAGTACTTC. Protein product: CASSPGTFGEQYF.

V usage is TRBV11-1 and J usage is TRBJ1-2, with D hard to call. This CDR3 contains 16 residues. Trimming removed 0 bases from V and 5 bases from J, with 16 bases in between. Germline V CDR1 and CDR2: SGHAT, FQDESV (reference sequence). CDR3 sequence reads: CASSLANVRGTYGYTF. The DNA of the CDR3 is TGTGCCAGCAGCTTAGCGAATGTACGAGGAACATATGGCTACACCTTC.

The V call is TRBV29-1, the J call TRBJ2-7, with 9 bases identical to TRBD1. In germline, CDR1 is SQVTM, CDR2 ANQGSEA. The junction had 11 bases not matched to a gene; V was cut back by 2 bases and J by 3 bases. The CDR3 is made up of 16 amino acids. The DNA of the CDR3 is TGCAGCGTTGAACCCATACAGGGGGCTGAAGTCTACGAGCAGTACTTC. Encoded protein: CSVEPIQGAEVYEQYF.

V and J are TRBV18 and TRBJ2-3, with TRBD2 matching over 8 bases. The V gene's germline CDR1 is KGHSH and CDR2 LQKENI. V was clipped by 3 bases and J by 4 bases; unmatched bases: 6. CDR3 size: 15 residues. Here the CDR3 DNA reads TGTGCCAGCTCACCGTCGAGCGGGGGAGCAGATACGCAGTATTTT. It specifies CASSPSSGGADTQYF.

The rearrangement uses TRBV10-3 and TRBJ2-7, with 7 positions matching TRBD1. V lost 4 bases to trimming and J lost 6 bases; unmatched junction nucleotides: 0. Per germline, CDR1 ENHRY and CDR2 SYGVKD. The CDR3 sequence is 11 residues long. The CDR3 protein is CAISAGGEQYF. In nucleotides, the CDR3 is TGTGCCATCAGTGCAGGGGGCGAGCAGTACTTC.

V usage is TRBV4-1 and J usage is TRBJ1-5; D possibly corresponds to TRBD1 (5 bases). The CDR3 has 15 amino acids. Trimming left V 1 base short and J 5 bases short, with 12 bases between. CDR1 MGHRA and CDR2 YSYEKL come from the germline V gene. The CDR3 nucleotides are TGCGCCAGCAGCCAAGCCTGGGTGGGGGATCAGCCCCAGCATTTT. This codes for CASSQAWVGDQPQHF.

V usage is TRBV11-2 and J usage is TRBJ2-6, with D possibly TRBD1 on 6 matching bases. Germline V lookup: CDR1 SGHAT, CDR2 FQNNGV. Trimming took 5 bases from V and 2 from J, leaving 13 bases between them. The CDR3 totals 16 residues. This CDR3 reads CASSGADSPGANVLTF. CDR3 in DNA: TGTGCCAGCAGCGGAGCGGACAGCCCTGGGGCCAACGTCCTGACTTTC. The full variable domain, with the rest looked up from reference TRBV11-2 and TRBJ2-6, is EAGVAQSPRYKIIEKRQSVAFWCNPISGHATLYWYQQILGQGPKLLIQFQNNGVVDDSQLPKDRFSAERLKGVDSTLKIQPAKLEDSAVYLCASSGADSPGANVLTFGAGSRLTVL.

This chain links TRBV30 with TRBJ2-6; TRBD1 is a possible D gene (6 bases). Germline V gene lookup returns CDR1 GTSNPN and CDR2 SVGIG (reference sequence). The CDR3 has 15 amino acids. V lost 0 bases to trimming and J lost 2 bases, with 8 bases between them. For the CDR3, the DNA is TGTGCCTGGAGTGTAGCAGGGGCTGGGGCCAACGTCCTGACTTTC. Amino acids: CAWSVAGAGANVLTF.

V gene TRBV19 combines with J gene TRBJ2-4; 7 bases match TRBD2. V shed 7 bases, J shed 7 bases, and the junction held 10 bases outside the gene matches. The CDR3 contains 14 residues. CDR1 and CDR2 (germline): LNHDA, SQIVND (reference sequence). In DNA form, the CDR3 reads TGTGCCAGTAATAGGGGCGTCGGGGGGAACATTCAGTACTTC. The encoded protein is CASNRGVGGNIQYF.

The V and J genes are TRBV18 and TRBJ1-1; 11 bases fit TRBD1. Trimming cost V 1 base and J 4 bases; bases outside gene matches: 8. Germline V gives CDR1 KGHSH, CDR2 LQKENI. The CDR3 extends over 17 amino acids. The CDR3 spells CASSPRGTGGGSTEAFF. CDR3 DNA: TGTGCCAGCTCACCACGGGGGACAGGGGGAGGGAGCACTGAAGCTTTCTTT.

This chain joins TRBV18 and TRBJ2-7; 8 bases match TRBD2. Germline assignment: CDR1 KGHSH and CDR2 LQKENI. Losses at the gene ends were 2 bases for V and 1 base for J; bases not matched to a gene: 10. The CDR3 length is 17 residues. The CDR3 sequence is CASSPYNSGTYSYEQYF. The CDR3 DNA is TGTGCCAGCTCACCATATAATAGCGGGACCTATTCCTACGAGCAGTACTTC.